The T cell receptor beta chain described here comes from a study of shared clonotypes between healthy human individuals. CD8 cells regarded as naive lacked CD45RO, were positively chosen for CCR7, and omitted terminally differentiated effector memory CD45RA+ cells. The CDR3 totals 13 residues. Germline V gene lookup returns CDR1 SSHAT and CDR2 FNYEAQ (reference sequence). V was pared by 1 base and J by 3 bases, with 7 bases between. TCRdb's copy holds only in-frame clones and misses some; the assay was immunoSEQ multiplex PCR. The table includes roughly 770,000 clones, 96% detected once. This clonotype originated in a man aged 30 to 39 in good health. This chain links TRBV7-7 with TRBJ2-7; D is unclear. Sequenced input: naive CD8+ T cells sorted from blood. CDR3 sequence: CASSLDPSYEQYF. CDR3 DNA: TGTGCCAGCAGCTTAGATCCCAGCTACGAGCAGTACTTC.